The source of this T cell receptor beta chain is a study of T cells after yellow fever vaccination. Whole-study context: Fractions of low cell number were prepared using SMART-Seq v4 Ultra Low Input.

Regarding the study as a whole: Most clones from primary vaccination were detected again post-booster (just over 95% CD4, 70% to 90% CD8).

The length of the CDR3 is 13 residues. The V and J ends lost 4 bases and 4 bases respectively, with 11 bases between them. The germline CDR1 and CDR2 sequences are SGHNT and YYREEE (reference sequence). On this clonotype itself: What it binds is not known.

5'RACE template switching generated TCR cDNA, adding a universal primer site and UMIs. TCRdb processed the 5' RACE reads anew with MiXCR; each CDR3 protein has one entry. In the table there are about 150,000 distinct CDR3 sequences, just over 6.5% of which are singletons. The gene calls are TRBV5-4 and TRBJ2-5; D gene ambiguous. Material: CD4+ T cells sorted from PBMCs, obtained 10 days after the yellow fever booster vaccination. The TCR originated in a man aged 25-45 years who received the YFV17D yellow fever vaccine. As DNA, the CDR3 is TGTGCCAGCAGCCCGTCGTCGGGAGAGACCCAGTACTTC. Protein sequence: CASSPSSGETQYF.